The 10 T cell receptor beta chains presented below share a single source sample, sequenced in a study of cytomegalovirus exposure and HLA in healthy donors. Vbeta (60) and Jbeta (13) primers were used in the PCR. Some clones are missing from TCRdb's copy, which holds only in-frame ones; the method was immunoSEQ multiplex PCR. Here the sample spans roughly 110,000 clones, less than 80% being singletons. The sequencing input was PBMCs. These receptors were collected from a man aged 60 to 75 in good health and CMV-seronegative.

The J gene is TRBJ2-5, the V gene TRBV5-1, with TRBD2 matching 13 bases. This CDR3 has 17 amino acids. J lost 6 bases, V lost 4 bases, and 12 bases had no gene match. Per the germline V gene, CDR1 is SGHRS and CDR2 is YFSETQ. CDR3 bases: TGCGCCAGCAGCCCCCAAGGACTAGCGGGGGACGGGCAGACCCAGTACTTC. It is translated as CASSPQGLAGDGQTQYF.

This chain connects TRBV13 to TRBJ1-6; D remains ambiguous. Per the germline V gene, CDR1 is PRHDT and CDR2 is FYEKMQ (reference sequence). Trimming removed 2 bases from V and 6 bases from J, with 8 bases in between. The CDR3 loop spans 14 amino acids. CDR3 DNA: TGTGCCAGCAGCTTACGAGGGATTAATTCACCCCTCCACTTT. Translated, it gives CASSLRGINSPLHF.

The chain couples TRBV10-3 to TRBJ2-6, with D maybe TRBD2 (5 bases). Germline assignment: CDR1 ENHRY and CDR2 SYGVKD. Trimming removed 0 bases from V and 4 bases from J, with 19 bases in between. CDR3 size: 19 residues. CDR3 DNA sequence: TGTGCCATCAGTGAGTCGAAGGCAGGACTTCCACTGGGGGCCAACGTCCTGACTTTC. Residues: CAISESKAGLPLGANVLTF.

This clone occurred a few times. The chain carries TRBV7-2 and TRBJ2-2, with TRBD2 identical over 15 bases. This CDR3 comprises 18 residues. From germline, CDR1 is SGHTA and CDR2 FQGNSA. With 5 bases clipped from V and 4 bases from J, the junction kept 8 bases outside the gene matches. The CDR3 coding sequence is TGTGCCAGCAGCACCGGACTAGCGGGGGGGCGCGGCACCGGGGAGCTGTTTTTT. This sequence encodes CASSTGLAGGRGTGELFF.

The V gene is TRBV7-2, the J gene TRBJ2-5, with D possibly matching TRBD1 (6 bases). The V end was cut by 5 bases, the J end by 1 base, with 14 bases between. The CDR3 spans 15 residues. CDR1 SGHTA and CDR2 FQGNSA come from the germline V gene. The CDR3 reads CASSPQTGSQETQYF. The CDR3 DNA follows: TGTGCCAGCAGCCCCCAGACAGGTTCCCAAGAGACCCAGTACTTC.

The chain carries TRBV5-1 and TRBJ1-1; a possible D gene is TRBD1 (5 bases). CDR3 size: 15 residues. The V and J ends lost 6 bases and 3 bases respectively, with 18 bases between them. From germline, CDR1 is SGHRS and CDR2 YFSETQ. The CDR3 DNA sequence: TGCGCCAGCAAACTCCTGCGGGGGGTTCACACTGAAGCTTTCTTT. Translation: CASKLLRGVHTEAFF. Looking up the rest from reference TRBV5-1 and TRBJ1-1 gives the full variable domain: KAGVTQTPRYLIKTRGQQVTLSCSPISGHRSVSWYQQTPGQGLQFLFEYFSETQRNKGNFPGRFSGRQFSNSRSEMNVSTLELGDSALYLCASKLLRGVHTEAFFGQGTRLTVV.

J is TRBJ1-1 and V is TRBV5-4; 10 bases match TRBD1. CDR1 is SGHNT, CDR2 YYREEE, per germline (reference sequence). V gave up 3 bases and J gave up 6 bases; unmatched junction bases: 8. The CDR3 has 15 amino acids. CDR3: CASSSQGQGISEAFF. The CDR3 nucleotides are TGTGCCAGCAGCTCGCAGGGACAGGGGATTTCTGAAGCTTTCTTT.

In DNA form, the CDR3 reads TGTGCCAGCAGTGCGAGGTCCACAGATACGCAGTATTTT. Its translation: CASSARSTDTQYF. V and J are TRBV2 and TRBJ2-3, with unresolved D. In germline, CDR1 is SNHLY, CDR2 FYNNEI. The CDR3 contains 13 residues. Trimming took off 4 bases at V and 2 bases at J, with 7 bases between the two ends. The variable domain in full, with the rest retrieved from reference TRBV2 and TRBJ2-3, is EPEVTQTPSHQVTQMGQEVILRCVPISNHLYFYWYRQILGQKVEFLVSFYNNEISEKSEIFDDQFSVERPDGSNFTLKIRSTKLEDSAMYFCASSARSTDTQYFGPGTRLTVL.

The CDR3 here is CASSPFGAGGSYNEQFF. CDR3 in DNA: TGTGCCAGCAGCCCGTTCGGGGCGGGGGGCTCCTACAATGAGCAGTTCTTC. J is TRBJ2-1 and V is TRBV7-9, with 8 bases fitting TRBD2. The CDR3 contains 17 residues. The germline V gene encodes CDR1 SEHNR and CDR2 FQNEAQ (reference sequence). V lost 5 bases to trimming and J lost 0 bases; unmatched junction nucleotides: 9. Full variable domain (outside the CDR3, taken from reference TRBV7-9 and TRBJ2-1): DTGVSQNPRHKITKRGQNVTFRCDPISEHNRLYWYRQTLGQGPEFLTYFQNEAQLEKSRLLSDRFSAERPKGSFSTLEIQRTEQGDSAMYLCASSPFGAGGSYNEQFFGPGTRLTVL.

This clone was picked up one time. The V call is TRBV6-1, the J call TRBJ1-1, with 7 bases fitting TRBD1. The germline CDR1 and CDR2 sequences are MNHNS and SASEGT. The CDR3 length is 13 residues. V lost 5 bases and J lost 5; bases outside the gene matches: 5. The CDR3 reads CASSHRGETEAFF. CDR3 nucleotides: TGTGCCAGCAGTCACAGGGGTGAGACTGAAGCTTTCTTT.